Each of the 5 T cell receptor beta chains below was sequenced from the same sample in a study of identical twins. Using its own MiXCR run on the 5' RACE reads, TCRdb lists one record per CDR3 protein. The data contain 550,000 to 700,000 distinct CDR3 sequences, around 9.6% of them singletons. This sample also belongs to another study, concerning yellow fever vaccine responses in identical twins.

The sequencing sample was made of PBMCs. The receptors were gathered from a woman under 30 in good health.

This chain links TRBV7-6 with TRBJ2-7; 11 bases fit TRBD1. This CDR3 region has 15 residues. In germline, CDR1 is SGHVS, CDR2 FNYEAQ. J lost 7 bases, V lost 7 bases, and 12 bases had no gene match. CDR3 sequence: CASKAGTGGLGEQYF. The CDR3 DNA sequence: TGTGCCAGCAAGGCCGGGACAGGGGGTTTGGGTGAGCAGTACTTC.

The rearrangement links TRBV5-1 to TRBJ2-3; D possibly corresponds to TRBD1 (5 bases). CDR3 size: 14 residues. Trimming left V 6 bases short and J 0 bases short, with 11 bases between. In germline, CDR1 is SGHRS, CDR2 YFSETQ. The chain's CDR3 is CASKGYLSTDTQYF. The CDR3 DNA sequence: TGCGCCAGCAAGGGGTATCTGAGCACAGATACGCAGTATTTT.

This clonotype was detected many times. The chain recombines TRBV10-3 with TRBJ2-7; 10 nucleotides agree with TRBD2. Germline assignment: CDR1 ENHRY and CDR2 SYGVKD. The CDR3 loop spans 14 amino acids. V lost 7 bases, J lost 6 bases, and 9 bases stayed unmatched. CDR3 sequence: CAITAGGRSTEQYF. The CDR3 nucleotides are TGTGCCATCACAGCGGGGGGGCGTTCTACCGAGCAGTACTTC.

This chain links TRBV28 with TRBJ2-3; 8 bases line up with TRBD2. The V gene's germline CDR1 is MDHEN and CDR2 SYDVKM. Germline trimming cut 1 base from V and 3 bases from J; bases unmatched to any gene: 3. The CDR3 is 15 residues long. CDR3 sequence (DNA): TGTGCCAGCAGTTTATATCGGGAGGGGACAGATACGCAGTATTTT. Translating it yields CASSLYREGTDTQYF.

The chain has TRBV11-3 and TRBJ2-1; TRBD2 matches at 9 bases. The germline gives CDR1 SGHNT, CDR2 YENEEA. The CDR3 is 15 amino acids. V shed 1 base and J 9 bases; nucleotides not matched to a gene: 7. The chain's CDR3 is CASSLVAGVSGEQFF. The CDR3 nucleotides read TGTGCCAGCAGCTTAGTAGCGGGAGTTAGTGGTGAGCAGTTCTTC.